The next 20 T cell receptor beta chains were all read from a single sample in a study of tumor-infiltrating lymphocytes in primary liver carcinoma. A primer matching the constant region was used to make TCR beta cDNA from around 460 ng of total RNA. Employing slightly modified ARM-PCR, three nested multiplex PCR rounds were run, and these gave rise to the TCR beta libraries. For 10 cycles apiece, the opening two PCR rounds ran with TRBV1-TRBV30 forward primers and a C-beta reverse primer. TCRdb re-derived calls from the multiplex PCR reads in MiXCR, one entry per CDR3 protein. The sample contains approximately 76,000 distinct CDR3 sequences, over 55% of which appear only once. Co-extracted RNA and DNA came from about 19-30 mg of unsorted bulk tissue. The specimen sequenced was liver tumor tissue from sampling region 4. This sample's subset: tumor region T4, right-lateral pole. The origin of the receptors is a woman aged 55-69 years with primary liver carcinoma and hepatitis B virus infection.

A word on this clonotype: No conserved phenylalanine or tryptophan is present at the end of the CDR3, so a read error is the likely explanation. No DNA is shown, since the ends of the CDR3 on it are uncertain; the CDR3 is the one TCRdb lists. The rearrangement links TRBV11-2 to TRBJ2-2; the table's D call, TRBD1, was not checked against the DNA. The CDR3 length equals 16 residues, ends included. The germline V gene encodes CDR1 SGHAT and CDR2 FQNNGV. The CDR3 region is CASSLLGGSSPGELLL.

This clonotype was seen at least ten times. The chain employs TRBV6-2 or TRBV6-3 and TRBJ2-5, with 15 bases identical to TRBD2. This CDR3 has 16 residues. Germline CDR1 is MNHEY and CDR2 is SVGEGT. Germline trimming cut 2 bases from V and 4 bases from J; bases unmatched to any gene: 2. Here the CDR3 DNA reads TGTGCCAGCAGTTACCAGGGACTAGCGGGAGGAGAGACCCAGTACTTC. Its translation: CASSYQGLAGGETQYF.

The chain has TRBV20-1 and TRBJ2-2, with TRBD2 matching over 7 bases. After removal of 0 bases from V and 4 bases from J, the junction contained 14 bases not matched to a gene. Germline CDR1 DFQATT, CDR2 SNEGSKA (reference sequence). This CDR3 region has 18 residues. CDR3 in DNA: TGCAGTGCTAGAGATCCGTCCTCGAACCCGGGAGGCACCGGGGAGCTGTTTTTT. It is translated as CSARDPSSNPGGTGELFF.

The rearrangement uses TRBV11-3 and TRBJ2-5; a weak D match, TRBD2 (6 bases). CDR1 is SGHNT and CDR2 is YENEEA in the germline V gene. V gave up 5 bases and J gave up 1 base, with 14 bases separating them. There are 15 residues in the CDR3. The CDR3, as DNA: TGTGCCAGCAGCCCCCATCGGGGGTGCCAAGAGACCCAGTACTTC. This gives the protein CASSPHRGCQETQYF.

J is TRBJ2-3 and V is TRBV7-8, with D possibly matching TRBD2 (5 bases). The CDR3 is made up of 12 amino acids. Looked up from germline, CDR1 is SGHVS and CDR2 is FQNEAQ. The germline V and J ends were trimmed by 5 bases and 15 bases, with 18 bases remaining between them. CDR3: CASSPSGDTHYF. For the CDR3, the DNA is TGTGCCAGCAGCCCGAGCGGAGATACACACTATTTT.

This rearrangement joins TRBV5-6 to TRBJ2-5, with 10 nucleotides matching TRBD1. Germline trimming cut 6 bases from V and 5 bases from J; bases unmatched to any gene: 10. CDR1 and CDR2 (germline): SGHDT, YYEEEE. This CDR3 comprises 15 residues. The CDR3 protein is CASNGSRTGGETQYF. The DNA for the CDR3 is TGTGCCAGCAACGGATCCCGGACAGGGGGTGAGACCCAGTACTTC.

The chain links TRBV5-6 to TRBJ1-1, with a possible D match to TRBD1 (6 bases). V was shortened by 6 bases and J by 5 bases, with 17 bases between the two germline ends. The CDR3 extends over 14 amino acids. Germline values: CDR1 SGHDT, CDR2 YYEEEE. CDR3 in amino acids: CASIPGGASTEAFF. CDR3 DNA sequence: TGTGCCAGCATCCCTGGGGGGGCGAGTACTGAAGCTTTCTTT.

The sample holds a few counts of this clonotype. This rearrangement joins TRBV7-2 to TRBJ2-3, with 11 nucleotides matching TRBD2. This CDR3 region has 15 residues. J gave up 5 bases and V 4 bases, and 5 bases lay outside the gene matches. Germline V gives CDR1 SGHTA, CDR2 FQGNSA. The CDR3 DNA follows: TGTGCCAGCAGCTCCATGCTAGCGGGAGGAGATACGCAGTATTTT. It codes for CASSSMLAGGDTQYF.

Points on this clonotype: A much larger clone is a single base away; this may be a read error. This chain links TRBV7-9 with TRBJ2-7, with 9 bases lining up with TRBD1. Germline CDR1 and CDR2: SEHNR and FQNEAQ (reference sequence). The CDR3 is made up of 15 amino acids. Trimming at V came to 5 bases and at J to 6 bases, leaving 11 bases not matched to a gene. CDR3 sequence reads: CASSVTGTGFLEQYF. The CDR3 DNA is TGTGCCAGCAGCGTAACCGGGACAGGGTTCCTCGAGCAGTACTTC.

This clonotype was picked up one time. This is likely a read error, given that the CDR3 carries no conserved phenylalanine or tryptophan at its end. This chain connects TRBV6-6 to TRBJ2-5, with a possible D match to TRBD1 (5 bases). Trimming pared 0 bases from V and 4 bases from J, leaving 12 bases between. The CDR3 consists of 15 residues. Germline V gives CDR1 MNHNY, CDR2 SVGAGI (reference sequence). CDR3 amino acids: CASSYSRTRGETQYS. The CDR3 DNA follows: TGTGCCAGCAGTTACTCGCGGACAAGGGGAGAGACCCAGTACTCC.

The chain employs TRBV28 and TRBJ1-6, with 8 bases fitting TRBD1. Looked up from germline, CDR1 is MDHEN and CDR2 is SYDVKM. The junction had 9 bases not matched to a gene; V was cut back by 5 bases and J by 9 bases. CDR3 length equals 15 residues. CDR3 region: CASSPTGQETSPLHF. Written as DNA, the CDR3 is TGTGCCAGCAGTCCTACGGGACAGGAGACTTCACCCCTCCACTTT.

Turning to this clonotype: A read error is possible here, since a much larger clone lies one base away. The chain has TRBV28 and TRBJ2-1, with 12 bases matching TRBD2. CDR3 length: 15 amino acids. The germline V gene has CDR1 MDHEN and CDR2 SYDVKM. The CDR3 nucleotides are TGTGCCAACAGTTTAATGACTAGCGGGAGTGGTGAGCAGTTCTTC. This sequence encodes CANSLMTSGSGEQFF.

A word on this clonotype: A much larger clone differs from this one at a single base, so this may be a read error. V usage is TRBV5-1 and J usage is TRBJ2-2; no reliable D call. Germline-derived CDR1 and CDR2 are SGHRS and YFSETQ. V was pared by 8 bases and J by 6 bases, with 17 bases between. The CDR3 contains 14 residues. CDR3 coding DNA: TGCGCCAGTCGACTCGCGCCTCCAGCCGGGGAGCTGTTTTTT. Translated, it gives CASRLAPPAGELFF. Together with reference TRBV5-1 and TRBJ2-2, the CDR3 gives the full variable domain: KAGVTQTPRYLIKTRGQQVTLSCSPISGHRSVSWYQQTPGQGLQFLFEYFSETQRNKGNFPGRFSGRQFSNSRSEMNVSTLELGDSALYLCASRLAPPAGELFFGEGSRLTVL.

This clonotype occurred many times. CDR3 sequence reads: CAWSAPGGGKNIQYF. The CDR3 nucleotides read TGTGCCTGGAGTGCCCCCGGCGGGGGGAAGAACATTCAGTACTTC. The genes are TRBV30 and TRBJ2-4; 8 nucleotides align to TRBD2. V was clipped by 1 base and J by 7 bases; unmatched bases: 9. This CDR3 has 15 amino acids. Germline CDR1 GTSNPN, CDR2 SVGIG (reference sequence).

This clonotype occurred many times. V usage is TRBV28 and J usage is TRBJ2-7, with D perhaps assigned TRBD1 or TRBD2 (6 bases each). Germline V gene data show CDR1 as MDHEN and CDR2 as SYDVKM. This CDR3 has 14 residues. Trimming pared 5 bases from V and 2 bases from J, leaving 13 bases between. The CDR3 bases are TGTGCCAGCAGTCTGGGGGGCAACCCCTACGAGCAGTACTTC. Residues: CASSLGGNPYEQYF.

In the case of this clonotype: No conserved phenylalanine or tryptophan is present at the end of the CDR3, so a read error is the likely explanation. The DNA is left out, because the CDR3 cannot be placed on it with certainty; the CDR3 is given as TCRdb lists it. J is TRBJ2-7 and V is TRBV6-2 or TRBV6-3. Germline V lookup: CDR1 MNHEY, CDR2 SVGEGT. The CDR3 length is 15 residues, termini included. CDR3: CVSSPVGFQSYEQNS.

As concerns this clonotype: The junction and the germline gene differ at one end; a read error may be behind it. This chain uses TRBV28 with TRBJ2-7, with D perhaps TRBD1 or TRBD2 (6 bases each). There are 16 residues in the CDR3. Per germline, CDR1 MDHEN and CDR2 SYDVKM. The chain's CDR3 is CASSAGGVGGIYEQYF. The CDR3 nucleotides are TGTGCAAGCAGTGCTGGGGGCGTGGGAGGTATATACGAGCAGTACTTC.

The table lists this clonotype with many counts. The chain is built from TRBV6-1 and TRBJ2-3, with 8 bases fitting TRBD2. V lost 2 bases and J lost 1; bases outside the gene matches: 5. This CDR3 has 16 residues. Germline V gene lookup returns CDR1 MNHNS and CDR2 SASEGT. The CDR3: CASSERDGRGTDTQYF. The CDR3 region has the DNA TGTGCCAGCAGTGAACGGGACGGGAGGGGCACAGATACGCAGTATTTT.

V is TRBV6-5 and J is TRBJ2-7; TRBD2 matches 12 bases. The V gene's germline CDR1 is MNHEY and CDR2 SVGAGI. The CDR3 is made up of 15 amino acids. The CDR3 DNA is TGTGTCTGCAAACCGACTAGCGGGAGCTCCTACGAGCAGTACTTC. This gives the protein CVCKPTSGSSYEQYF.

As for this clonotype: A much larger clone lies one base from this, so it may be a read error. The genes are TRBV30 and TRBJ2-1, with D unclear. Germline V gives CDR1 GTSNPN, CDR2 SVGIG (reference sequence). The CDR3 totals 13 residues. The CDR3 sequence is CVWGPSSYNEQFF. The CDR3 region has the DNA TGTGTCTGGGGTCCCTCCTCCTACAATGAGCAGTTCTTC.